Following are 18 T cell receptor beta chains from one sample sequenced in a study of glioma-infiltrating T cells after dendritic cell vaccination. Sample time point: after dendritic cell vaccination, including at tumor progression/relapse. TCRdb's copy holds only in-frame clones and misses some; the assay was immunoSEQ multiplex PCR. The repertoire holds roughly 87,000 clones, with around 83% as singletons. The material was blood, obtained after dendritic cell vaccination. The receptor source for this set is a human donor with glioblastoma.

A few counts support this clone. The V gene is TRBV27, the J gene TRBJ2-3; 9 bases fit TRBD2. The V gene end was trimmed by 2 bases and the J gene end by 2 bases; junction bases not matched to a gene: 8. The length of the CDR3 is 17 residues. Germline lookup yields CDR1 MNHEY and CDR2 SMNVEV (reference sequence). Written as DNA, the CDR3 is TGTGCCAGCAGTTTAATAGCTAGCGGGGCTTCCACAGATACGCAGTATTTT. Protein sequence: CASSLIASGASTDTQYF.

This chain joins TRBV2 and TRBJ2-7; TRBD1 matches 10 bases. The junction had 2 bases not matched to a gene; V was cut back by 3 bases and J by 3 bases. This CDR3 is 14 amino acids long. CDR1 SNHLY and CDR2 FYNNEI come from the germline V gene. Here the CDR3 DNA reads TGTGCCAGCAGTGACGGGACAGGGGTCTACGAGCAGTACTTC. It codes for CASSDGTGVYEQYF.

The rearrangement uses TRBV29-1 and TRBJ1-2, with D possibly TRBD1 on 6 matching bases. The CDR3 has 13 residues. Germline values: CDR1 SQVTM, CDR2 ANQGSEA. V lost 4 bases to trimming and J lost 3 bases, with 12 bases between them. The CDR3 DNA follows: TGCAGCGTTGCGTCGGGGGGCTACTATGGCTACACCTTC. Protein product: CSVASGGYYGYTF.

This sequence joins TRBV5-6 and TRBJ1-6, with 7 nucleotides matching TRBD1. V shed 1 base, J shed 10 bases, and the junction held 5 bases outside the gene matches. This CDR3 contains 14 residues. CDR1 is SGHDT, CDR2 YYEEEE, per germline. Here the CDR3 reads CASSLTGEESPLHF. The CDR3 region has the DNA TGTGCCAGCAGCTTGACAGGGGAAGAATCACCCCTCCACTTT.

The V and J genes are TRBV2 and TRBJ1-1; 12 nucleotides agree with TRBD1. Germline V gene sequence: CDR1 SNHLY, CDR2 FYNNEI. Losses at the gene ends were 6 bases for V and 5 bases for J; bases not matched to a gene: 19. The CDR3 consists of 19 residues. The CDR3 DNA sequence: TGTGCCAGCAGCCACAAGACCGGGACAGGGGGCGCTGGGGGGACTGAAGCTTTCTTT. Protein sequence: CASSHKTGTGGAGGTEAFF.

The chain links TRBV6-5 to TRBJ1-2; D might be TRBD1 (5 bases). In germline, CDR1 is MNHEY, CDR2 SVGAGI. The CDR3 is made up of 15 amino acids. Trimming took off 5 bases at V and 2 bases at J, with 15 bases between the two ends. The CDR3 loop is CASSLRQHPNYGYTF. CDR3 sequence (DNA): TGTGCCAGCAGTCTTCGACAGCACCCAAACTATGGCTACACCTTC.

The chain has TRBV6-1 and TRBJ1-5; D remains ambiguous. The CDR3 has 18 amino acids. Deletions cut 2 bases from V and 0 bases from J, with 17 bases between. Germline-derived CDR1 and CDR2 are MNHNS and SASEGT. For the CDR3, the DNA is TGTGCCAGCAGTGAACGCAGGATACCCATTTATAGCAATCAGCCCCAGCATTTT. Encoded protein: CASSERRIPIYSNQPQHF.

J is TRBJ2-2 and V is TRBV6-5; possible D gene TRBD2, 6 bases. Trimming took off 6 bases at V and 7 bases at J, with 18 bases between the two ends. Looked up from germline, CDR1 is MNHEY and CDR2 is SVGAGI. The CDR3 contains 15 residues. Here the CDR3 reads CASRLMGGEDGELFF. The DNA of the CDR3 is TGTGCCAGCAGGCTTATGGGGGGAGAGGACGGGGAGCTGTTTTTT.

The chain employs TRBV19 and TRBJ2-7, with 7 bases that match TRBD1. V shed 5 bases, J shed 0 bases, and the junction held 7 bases outside the gene matches. This CDR3 is built from 15 residues. From germline, CDR1 is LNHDA and CDR2 SQIVND (reference sequence). The CDR3 DNA reads TGTGCCAGTAGTGCAGGACAGGACAGCTCCTACGAGCAGTACTTC. Translating it yields CASSAGQDSSYEQYF.

V usage is TRBV7-2 and J usage is TRBJ1-1, with no clear D. Germline loops: CDR1 SGHTA, CDR2 FQGNSA. The CDR3 spans 14 residues. Trimming removed 1 base from V and 4 bases from J, with 10 bases in between. As DNA, the CDR3 is TGTGCCAGCAGCTTAGGAGCTGGAGGCACTGAAGCTTTCTTT. It translates to CASSLGAGGTEAFF.

The J gene is TRBJ2-2, the V gene TRBV9, with D maybe TRBD2 (5 bases). The germline CDR1 and CDR2 sequences are SGDLS and YYNGEE. V was cut by 5 bases and J by 5 bases, with 16 bases left in between. The CDR3 contains 15 residues. CDR3 DNA sequence: TGTGCCAGCAGTGTCCTAGCTGGACCTACCGGGGAGCTGTTTTTT. Protein product: CASSVLAGPTGELFF.

This sequence joins TRBV6-5 and TRBJ1-6, with D possibly TRBD1 on 6 matching bases. Germline loops: CDR1 MNHEY, CDR2 SVGAGI. CDR3 length: 15 amino acids. Trimming removed 5 bases at V and 10 bases at J, with 18 bases between. The CDR3 loop is CASSARAGDRSPLHF. CDR3 DNA: TGTGCCAGCAGTGCGCGGGCAGGGGATCGGTCACCCCTCCACTTT.

This rearrangement joins TRBV7-8 to TRBJ1-1; tentative D call: TRBD1 (5 bases). The CDR3 is made up of 13 amino acids. Germline CDR1 reads SGHVS; CDR2 reads FQNEAQ. V was cut by 2 bases and J by 7 bases, with 11 bases left in between. This CDR3 reads CASSLIPQGEAFF. As DNA, the CDR3 is TGTGCCAGCAGCTTAATTCCCCAGGGTGAAGCTTTCTTT.

CDR3 bases: TGTGCCAGCAGGCGGGCCATGGGAAACACCGGGGAGCTGTTTTTT. It codes for CASRRAMGNTGELFF. V and J are TRBV7-3 and TRBJ2-2; the D gene is possibly TRBD2 (5 bases). Germline V gene data show CDR1 as SGHTA and CDR2 as FQGTGA. The V end was cut by 6 bases, the J end by 2 bases, with 13 bases between. CDR3 length equals 15 residues.

This chain uses TRBV5-4 with TRBJ2-7, with TRBD2 as a possible D gene (7 bases). Germline V lookup: CDR1 SGHNT, CDR2 YYREEE (reference sequence). V was pared by 0 bases and J by 3 bases, with 16 bases between. The CDR3 spans 16 residues. The CDR3 DNA sequence: TGTGCCAGCAGCTTGGGGGGGGGCACAGGGATCTACGAGCAGTACTTC. Translation: CASSLGGGTGIYEQYF.

This clone appeared once. V gene TRBV29-1 combines with J gene TRBJ1-2; possibly TRBD1 for D (5 bases). CDR3 length: 13 residues. The V end lost 0 bases, the J end lost 4 bases, and 9 bases lay between the germline ends. Germline V CDR1 and CDR2: SQVTM, ANQGSEA. The CDR3 bases are TGCAGCGTTGAAGATCAGGGCAGCTATGGCTACACCTTC. Encoded protein: CSVEDQGSYGYTF.

The chain uses TRBV19 and TRBJ2-2; 8 nucleotides match TRBD1. This CDR3 contains 18 residues. With 5 bases clipped from V and 0 bases from J, the junction kept 11 bases outside the gene matches. The germline gives CDR1 LNHDA, CDR2 SQIVND (reference sequence). The CDR3 region has the DNA TGTGCCAGTAGTCCCGGACAGGGTGGATTTCCGAACACCGGGGAGCTGTTTTTT. Amino acid sequence: CASSPGQGGFPNTGELFF.

This chain uses TRBV21-1 with TRBJ1-2; the table calls TRBD1, which could not be checked here. TRBV21-1 has pseudogene status. The CDR3 length is 15 residues. CDR3 nucleotides: TGTGCCAGCAGCAATAGATGGGGCGGCGGCTATGGCTACACCTTC. Residues: CASSNRWGGGYGYTF.